This T cell receptor (beta chain) appears in the sequencing data of a study of chemoradiotherapy in HPV16-positive cancers. Whole-study findings and limits: HPV-responsive T-cell expansion during chemoradiotherapy was linked to improved recurrence-free survival in HPV16-positive patients.

Libraries were prepared by immunoSEQ multiplex PCR; TCRdb keeps only in-frame clonotypes and omits some of them. The data contain some 16,000 clones, 75% to 85% of them singletons. The CDR3 is 12 residues long. V shed 4 bases and J shed 7 bases, with 5 bases lying between them. CDR1 and CDR2 (germline): SNHLY, FYNNEI. As to this clone: What it recognizes is unknown.

The receptor was isolated from a human donor with HPV-associated anogenital cancer. This chain joins TRBV2 and TRBJ1-6; D is undetermined. Specimen collection occurred from a patient who underwent chemoradiotherapy. The CDR3 region is CASSGLNSPLHF. Written as DNA, the CDR3 is TGTGCCAGCAGTGGTTTAAATTCACCCCTCCACTTT.